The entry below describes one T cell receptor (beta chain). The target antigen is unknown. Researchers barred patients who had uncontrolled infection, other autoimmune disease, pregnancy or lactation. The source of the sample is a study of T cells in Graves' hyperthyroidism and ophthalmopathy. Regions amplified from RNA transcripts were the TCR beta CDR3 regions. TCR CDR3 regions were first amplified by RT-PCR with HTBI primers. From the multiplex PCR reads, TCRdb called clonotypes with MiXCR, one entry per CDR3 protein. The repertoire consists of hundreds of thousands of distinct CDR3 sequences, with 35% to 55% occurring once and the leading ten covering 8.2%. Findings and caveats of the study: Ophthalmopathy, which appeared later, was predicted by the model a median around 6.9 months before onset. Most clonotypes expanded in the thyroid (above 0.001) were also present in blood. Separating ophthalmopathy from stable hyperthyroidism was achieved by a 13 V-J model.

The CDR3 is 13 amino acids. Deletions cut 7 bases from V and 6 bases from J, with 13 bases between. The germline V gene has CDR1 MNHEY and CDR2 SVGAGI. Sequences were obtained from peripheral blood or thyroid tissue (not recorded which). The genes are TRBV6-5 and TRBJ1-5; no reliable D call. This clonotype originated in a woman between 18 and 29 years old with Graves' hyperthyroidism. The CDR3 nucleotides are TGTGCCAGCACCCCCTCCTGGGGTCAGCCCCAGCATTTT. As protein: CASTPSWGQPQHF.